This T cell receptor beta chain was sequenced during a study of monozygotic twins with inflammatory bowel disease. The CDR3 spans 15 residues. The V gene's germline CDR1 is SGHRS and CDR2 YFSETQ. Using the 5' RACE reads, TCRdb records one entry per CDR3 protein without DNA. There are around 140,000 distinct CDR3 sequences in the sample, with about 2.6% held by the top ten. The sequenced material came from blood. This sequence joins TRBV5-1 and TRBJ2-7; TCRdb calls TRBD1, which cannot be checked without DNA. The source is a human donor with ulcerative colitis or Crohn's disease, or a healthy co-twin of an affected twin (not recorded which). Here the CDR3 reads CASSLSQAPSYEQYF.